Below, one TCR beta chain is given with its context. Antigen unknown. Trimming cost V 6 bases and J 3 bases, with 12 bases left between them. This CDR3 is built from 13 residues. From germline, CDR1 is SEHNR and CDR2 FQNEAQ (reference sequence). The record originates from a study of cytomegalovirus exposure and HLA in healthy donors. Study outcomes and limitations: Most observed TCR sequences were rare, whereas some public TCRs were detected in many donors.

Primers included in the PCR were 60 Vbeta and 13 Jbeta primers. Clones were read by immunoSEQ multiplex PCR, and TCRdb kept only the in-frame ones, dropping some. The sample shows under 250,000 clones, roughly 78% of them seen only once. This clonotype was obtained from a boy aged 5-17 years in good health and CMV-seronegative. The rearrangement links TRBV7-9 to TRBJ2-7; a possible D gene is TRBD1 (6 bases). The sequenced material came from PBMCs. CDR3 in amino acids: CASSPDRYYEQYF. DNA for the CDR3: TGTGCCAGCAGTCCCGACAGGTACTACGAGCAGTACTTC.